This T cell receptor beta chain was obtained from a study of technical replicates of blood from a handful of donors. The assay was immunoSEQ multiplex PCR, and TCRdb's table has in-frame clones only and misses some. Here the sample spans roughly 87,000 clones, about 94% being singletons. CDR1 is SGHDN, CDR2 FVKESK, per germline. The junction had 6 bases not matched to a gene; V was cut back by 4 bases and J by 5 bases. The CDR3 extends over 14 amino acids. Source material: T cells isolated from PBMCs. This clonotype originated in a human donor in good health. The chain carries TRBV14 and TRBJ1-1, with TRBD1 matching over 8 bases. The CDR3 here is CASSPHRGRTEAFF. The CDR3 DNA reads as TGTGCCAGCAGCCCCCACAGGGGGAGGACTGAAGCTTTCTTT.